Listed below are T cell receptor beta chains from one sample, sequenced in a study of T cells in Graves' hyperthyroidism and ophthalmopathy. MiXCR was run by TCRdb on the multiplex PCR reads, yielding one entry per CDR3 protein. The sample comprises about 600,000 distinct CDR3 sequences, roughly 15% of which are singletons, and around an eighth rests with the top ten. Source material: blood. Every receptor here comes from a woman aged 50 to 60 with Graves' ophthalmopathy. The CDR3 runs from the conserved cysteine through the conserved F or W. The order of the fields is V gene, J gene, clone size, D gene, CDR3 protein, CDR3 DNA. A D gene is named only where the DNA matches it firmly. Clone size is given for some rows only: seen once, a few or many times, or a class if the clone is expanded.

>TRBV2|TRBJ1-4|NA|TRBD1
CASTQGEATNEKLFF
TGTGCCAGCACTCAGGGGGAGGCAACTAATGAAAAACTGTTTTTT
>TRBV6-1|TRBJ2-2|many|TRBD1
CASSDPGQEYTGELFF
TGTGCCAGCAGTGACCCCGGACAGGAGTACACCGGGGAGCTGTTTTTT
>TRBV15|TRBJ2-5|NA|NA
CATSSLMIAVRETQYF
TGTGCCACCAGCAGCTTAATGATAGCGGTCCGAGAGACCCAGTACTTC
>TRBV6-1|TRBJ2-2|many|TRBD1
CASTQGQGNTGELFF
TGTGCCAGCACCCAGGGACAGGGTAACACCGGGGAGCTGTTTTTT
>TRBV6-1|TRBJ2-7|many|NA
CASRGGVFPAYEQYF
TGTGCCAGCCGAGGTGGGGTGTTTCCGGCCTACGAGCAGTACTTC
>TRBV20-1|TRBJ1-5|many|TRBD1
CSASSGGDQPQHF
TGCAGTGCTAGTTCAGGGGGCGATCAGCCCCAGCATTTT
>TRBV24-1|TRBJ2-2|many|TRBD2
CATSVSSGRPGELFF
TGTGCCACCAGTGTGTCTAGCGGGAGACCCGGGGAGCTGTTTTTT
>TRBV25-1|TRBJ2-5|many|NA
CASSALSNMIGQETQYF
TGTGCCAGCAGCGCTCTCAGCAACATGATTGGTCAAGAGACCCAGTACTTC
>TRBV6-1|TRBJ1-6|NA|NA
CASGATSAYNSPLHF
TGTGCCAGCGGGGCTACATCTGCCTATAATTCACCCCTCCACTTT
>TRBV2|TRBJ2-5|NA|TRBD2
CASSQRTSGEYQETQYF
TGTGCCAGCAGCCAACGGACTAGCGGGGAGTACCAAGAGACCCAGTACTTC
>TRBV28|TRBJ2-7|many|NA
CATHQRGDEQYF
TGTGCCACACACCAACGGGGCGACGAGCAGTACTTC
>TRBV7-9|TRBJ2-7|NA|NA
CASSPWGNEQYF
TGTGCCAGCAGTCCCTGGGGGAACGAGCAGTACTTC
>TRBV11-3|TRBJ1-3|many|NA
CASSPRRASGNTIYF
TGTGCCAGCAGCCCAAGGAGGGCCTCTGGAAACACCATATATTTT
>TRBV28|TRBJ1-6|NA|NA
CASMGGAGNNSPLHF
TGTGCCAGCATGGGCGGGGCAGGCAATAATTCACCCCTCCACTTT
>TRBV6-6|TRBJ1-1|many|NA
CASSSSVGMNTEAFF
NA
>TRBV7-9|TRBJ2-7|NA|NA
CASNPGSTYEQYF
TGTGCCAGCAACCCGGGATCGACCTACGAGCAGTACTTC
>TRBV20-1|TRBJ1-5|many|TRBD1
CSARGGTGSQPQHF
TGCAGTGCTAGAGGGGGGACAGGGAGTCAGCCCCAGCATTTT
>TRBV10-3|TRBJ1-2|few|NA
CAISESIMGTNYGYTF
TGTGCCATCAGTGAGTCTATTATGGGAACTAACTATGGCTACACCTTC
>TRBV7-9|TRBJ1-1|few|NA
CASSLVPGPREAFF
TGTGCCAGCAGCTTAGTACCAGGGCCCCGTGAAGCTTTCTTT